The 10 T cell receptor beta chains given below trace back to one sample, sequenced in a study of blood T cell repertoires in COVID-19. Sequenced by immunoSEQ multiplex PCR; TCRdb stores in-frame clones only, minus some. The data contain 220,000 or so clones, roughly four fifths of them singletons. Sequenced: peripheral blood. These receptors all stem from a woman older than 75 with COVID-19, enrolled during active disease.

This chain connects TRBV7-6 to TRBJ1-6, with 8 nucleotides matching TRBD1. J was trimmed by 4 bases and V by 1 base; bases with no gene match: 6. Germline lookup yields CDR1 SGHVS and CDR2 FNYEAQ. CDR3 length equals 17 residues. For the CDR3, the DNA is TGTGCCAGCAGCTTAGGTGGACAGGGCTTTTATAATTCACCCCTCCACTTT. It encodes CASSLGGQGFYNSPLHF.

The chain combines TRBV7-2 with TRBJ1-1; 9 bases align to TRBD1. CDR3 length: 16 amino acids. After removal of 2 bases from V and 7 bases from J, the junction contained 11 bases not matched to a gene. Germline-derived CDR1 and CDR2 are SGHTA and FQGNSA. DNA for the CDR3: TGTGCCAGCAGCTTATTGGGACAGGGACAGTGGGATGAAGCTTTCTTT. Its translation is CASSLLGQGQWDEAFF.

J is TRBJ2-1 and V is TRBV7-3, with D uncertain. The CDR3 length is 12 residues. Germline values: CDR1 SGHTA, CDR2 FQGTGA. Trimming stripped 1 base from V and 5 bases from J, with 3 bases between. CDR3 in amino acids: CASSLRDNEQFF. CDR3 DNA: TGTGCCAGCAGCTTAAGAGACAATGAGCAGTTCTTC.

The genes are TRBV10-1 and TRBJ2-3, with 10 bases that match TRBD1. V trimming: 5 bases; J trimming: 2 bases; junction bases outside the gene matches: 4. The CDR3 is 15 amino acids. Per the germline V gene, CDR1 is WNHNN and CDR2 is SYGVQD (reference sequence). DNA for the CDR3: TGCGCCAGCAGTAGGACAGGGGGTCCCACAGATACGCAGTATTTT. Translated, it gives CASSRTGGPTDTQYF.

The chain combines TRBV28 with TRBJ2-3; D unresolved. This CDR3 comprises 12 residues. Trimming pared 5 bases from V and 4 bases from J, leaving 7 bases between. The V gene's germline CDR1 is MDHEN and CDR2 SYDVKM. Here the CDR3 DNA reads TGTGCCAGCAGTAAACAGCCAGATACGCAGTATTTT. Translated, it gives CASSKQPDTQYF.

J is TRBJ1-2 and V is TRBV4-3; D ambiguous. Germline CDR1 and CDR2: LGHNA and YSLEER. The CDR3 extends over 12 amino acids. The V end lost 5 bases, the J end lost 1 base, and 5 bases lay between the germline ends. The DNA for the CDR3 is TGCGCCAGCAGCTTCTATAACTATGGCTACACCTTC. Protein product: CASSFYNYGYTF.

The rearrangement joins TRBV20-1 to TRBJ1-6; D unclear. In germline, CDR1 is DFQATT, CDR2 SNEGSKA (reference sequence). The CDR3 sequence is 13 residues long. V lost 3 bases and J 8 bases, leaving 11 bases between the germline ends. The CDR3 region has the DNA TGCAGTGCTAGTCCTTTCTCCGATTCACCCCTCCACTTT. Amino acids: CSASPFSDSPLHF.

This clone appeared once. The CDR3 here is CASLAPTSNTGELFF. The CDR3 coding sequence is TGTGCCAGCCTCGCCCCCACATCGAACACCGGGGAGCTGTTTTTT. This chain links TRBV19 with TRBJ2-2; D is uncertain. Germline V gene lookup returns CDR1 LNHDA and CDR2 SQIVND (reference sequence). Trimming cost V 9 bases and J 0 bases, with 14 bases left between them. The CDR3 loop spans 15 amino acids.

The chain has TRBV29-1 and TRBJ1-2; maybe TRBD1 (5 bases). The V gene lost 3 bases and the J gene lost 4 bases, with 9 bases spanning the gap. Germline loops: CDR1 SQVTM, CDR2 ANQGSEA. The CDR3 runs to 12 residues. The CDR3 loop reads CSVDPRAYGYTF. Here the CDR3 DNA reads TGCAGCGTTGACCCCAGGGCCTATGGCTACACCTTC.

The chain couples TRBV24-1 to TRBJ2-3; 7 bases map to TRBD2. Germline V gene lookup returns CDR1 KGHDR and CDR2 SFDVKD. With V trimmed by 7 bases and J by 0 bases, 6 bases remained unmatched. The CDR3 totals 15 residues. The CDR3 DNA sequence: TGTGCCACCAGGAGAGCGGGGTCTAGCACAGATACGCAGTATTTT. It is translated as CATRRAGSSTDTQYF.